A selection of T cell receptor beta chains follows, all from one sample in a study of cytomegalovirus exposure and HLA in healthy donors. The assay was immunoSEQ multiplex PCR, and TCRdb's table has in-frame clones only and misses some. This sample has about 58,000 clones, with 90% found just once. The specimen was PBMCs. These receptors came from a man aged 18 to 29 in good health and CMV-seronegative. CDR3s include the opening cysteine and the closing phenylalanine or tryptophan. Each record gives: V gene, clone size, J gene, D gene, CDR3 DNA, CDR3 protein. A D gene is named only where the DNA matches it firmly. Size tells how often a clone was seen (once, few, many) or the class of an expanded clone, and some rows leave it out.

V: TRBV2; size: .; J: TRBJ1-5; D: TRBD1; DNA: TGTGCCAGCAGTGGTCCTGGGACAGTTTATAGCAATCAGCCCCAGCATTTT; CDR3: CASSGPGTVYSNQPQHF
V: TRBV28; size: once; J: TRBJ2-7; D: TRBD1; DNA: TGTGCCAGCAGTCCGGGACAGGGGGCGGCCGGGATGGAGGTCTTC; CDR3: CASSPGQGAAGMEVF
V: TRBV9; size: .; J: TRBJ2-3; D: TRBD2; DNA: TGTGCCAGCAGCGTAGCTGCTAGCGGGAGTGGCACAGATACGCAGTATTTT; CDR3: CASSVAASGSGTDTQYF
V: TRBV5-1; size: .; J: TRBJ2-2; D: .; DNA: TGCGCCAGCAGCTTGATAAACCAGGGCGATCCCGGGGAGCTGTTTTTT; CDR3: CASSLINQGDPGELFF
V: TRBV6-1; size: .; J: TRBJ2-5; D: .; DNA: TGTGCCGGAACGACAGACCAAGAGACCCAGTACTTC; CDR3: CAGTTDQETQYF
V: TRBV10-3; size: .; J: TRBJ2-5; D: .; DNA: TGTGCCATCAGTGACCCCGGGACATCCCAAGAGACCCAGTACTTC; CDR3: CAISDPGTSQETQYF
V: TRBV5-1; size: .; J: TRBJ2-1; D: .; DNA: TGCGCCAGCAACCCGGGACTTCCTAACAATGAGCAGTTCTTC; CDR3: CASNPGLPNNEQFF
V: TRBV5-4; size: .; J: TRBJ2-3; D: TRBD2; DNA: TGTGCCAGCAGCTTGGTAGCGGGAGGCCCGGATACGCAGTATTTT; CDR3: CASSLVAGGPDTQYF
V: TRBV9; size: .; J: TRBJ2-3; D: TRBD1; DNA: TGTGCCAGCAGCCCGCCCGCAGGGGGTGGAGAGACAGATACGCAGTATTTT; CDR3: CASSPPAGGGETDTQYF
V: TRBV28; size: .; J: TRBJ1-4; D: .; DNA: TGTGCCAGCAATACCAGAAGACGGGCAACTAATGAAAAACTGTTTTTT; CDR3: CASNTRRRATNEKLFF
V: TRBV5-4; size: .; J: TRBJ2-1; D: TRBD2; DNA: TGTGCCAGCAGCCTCGGGACTAGCAATGAGCAGTTCTTC; CDR3: CASSLGTSNEQFF
V: TRBV11-3; size: .; J: TRBJ2-7; D: TRBD2; DNA: TGTGCCAGCAGCTCCCGGGAGGGACTAGCGGGAGGCTACGAGCAGTACTTC; CDR3: CASSSREGLAGGYEQYF
V: TRBV5-1; size: .; J: TRBJ2-5; D: .; DNA: TGCGCCAGCAGCAGGAGTAGGGGTTTTCGAAGTTCCACACCGCACCAAGAGACCCAGTACTTC; CDR3: CASSRSRGFRSSTPHQETQYF
V: TRBV11-1; size: .; J: TRBJ2-7; D: TRBD2; DNA: TGTGCCAGCAGCGTCACTAGCGGGAGCGATCCCTACGAGCAGTACTTC; CDR3: CASSVTSGSDPYEQYF
V: TRBV27; size: .; J: TRBJ2-3; D: .; DNA: TGTGCCAGCAGTTTATCCGGTGGGGGGGCAAGCACAGATACGCAGTATTTT; CDR3: CASSLSGGGASTDTQYF
V: TRBV12-5; size: once; J: TRBJ2-1; D: .; DNA: TGTGCTAGTGGTTCCCGGTACAATGAGCAGTTCTTC; CDR3: CASGSRYNEQFF
V: TRBV11-2; size: once; J: TRBJ2-1; D: TRBD2; DNA: TGTGCCAGCAGCCGAAACCCTAGCGGGAGGGCCGATGAGCAGTTCTTC; CDR3: CASSRNPSGRADEQFF
V: TRBV18; size: once; J: TRBJ1-2; D: TRBD1; DNA: TGTGCCAGCTCCCTAGACAGGGACTATGGCTACACCTTC; CDR3: CASSLDRDYGYTF
V: TRBV6-5; size: .; J: TRBJ1-2; D: .; DNA: TGTGCCAGCACCCAAGCGGTCTCGGACTATGGCTACACCTTC; CDR3: CASTQAVSDYGYTF
V: TRBV18; size: .; J: TRBJ2-7; D: .; DNA: TGTGCCAGCTCACCGCCGAGAAGCTCCTACGAGCAGTACTTC; CDR3: CASSPPRSSYEQYF
V: TRBV7-9; size: .; J: TRBJ2-1; D: TRBD2; DNA: TGTGCCAGCAGCTTATTTATTGCGGGGGTTGGTCACAATGAGCAGTTCTTC; CDR3: CASSLFIAGVGHNEQFF
V: TRBV19; size: .; J: TRBJ2-7; D: .; DNA: TGTGCCAGTAGCTGGGACATCTTCTACGAGCAGTACTTC; CDR3: CASSWDIFYEQYF
V: TRBV5-1; size: .; J: TRBJ2-7; D: .; DNA: TGCGCCAGCAGCCTTCCGGAGAACTCCTACGAGCAGTACTTC; CDR3: CASSLPENSYEQYF
V: TRBV5-4; size: .; J: TRBJ2-7; D: .; DNA: TGTGCCAGCAGCTCCCGGGACACCACGCACGAGCAGTACTTC; CDR3: CASSSRDTTHEQYF
V: TRBV6-5; size: .; J: TRBJ1-1; D: TRBD1; DNA: TGTGCCAGCAGTTACTCAGGGGGCGCGGGGACTGAAGCTTTCTTT; CDR3: CASSYSGGAGTEAFF
V: TRBV28; size: once; J: TRBJ1-4; D: TRBD1; DNA: TGTGCCAGCAGTCCGGGACAGAGTTCTAATGAAAAACTGTTTTTT; CDR3: CASSPGQSSNEKLFF
V: TRBV27; size: .; J: TRBJ2-7; D: TRBD1; DNA: TGTGCCAGCAGCCCTTCAGGGGGCGCCTACGAGCAGTACTTC; CDR3: CASSPSGGAYEQYF
V: TRBV15; size: .; J: TRBJ2-2; D: TRBD2; DNA: TGTGCCACCAGCAGGGGACTAGCGGGAGCTAACACCGGGGAGCTGTCTTTT; CDR3: CATSRGLAGANTGELSF
V: TRBV13; size: .; J: TRBJ2-1; D: .; DNA: TGTGCCAGCAGCACAGCGGGTCCTCGGAATGAGCAGTTCTTC; CDR3: CASSTAGPRNEQFF
V: TRBV2; size: .; J: TRBJ2-1; D: .; DNA: TGTGCCAGCAGTAAGGGACTGGAATCCTACAATGAGCAGTTCTTC; CDR3: CASSKGLESYNEQFF
V: TRBV13; size: .; J: TRBJ2-7; D: TRBD2; DNA: TGTGCCAGCAGCTTAGGGACTAGCGGGCTCTACGAGCAGTACTTC; CDR3: CASSLGTSGLYEQYF
V: TRBV5-1; size: .; J: TRBJ2-5; D: TRBD2; DNA: TGCGCCAGCAGCCCGGGGGGACTAGGGGAGACCCAGTACTTC; CDR3: CASSPGGLGETQYF
V: TRBV30; size: .; J: TRBJ2-1; D: TRBD2; DNA: TGTGCCTGGGAAGAGCGGGGCAATGAGCAGTTCTTC; CDR3: CAWEERGNEQFF
V: TRBV11-2; size: .; J: TRBJ2-7; D: TRBD2; DNA: TGTGCCAGCAGCTCCCGTCGAACTAGCGGGAGGGCCGGGTACGAGCAGTACTTC; CDR3: CASSSRRTSGRAGYEQYF
V: TRBV11-2; size: .; J: TRBJ2-4; D: TRBD1; DNA: TGTGCCAGCAGCTCATTCCAGGGGGCTCTGGGCATTCAGTACTTC; CDR3: CASSSFQGALGIQYF
V: TRBV29-1; size: .; J: TRBJ1-1; D: .; DNA: TGCAGCGTTTCCTCCTGGGACTTGAACACTGAAGCTTTCTTT; CDR3: CSVSSWDLNTEAFF
V: TRBV10-3; size: .; J: TRBJ2-3; D: .; DNA: TGTGCCCCTGGAGGGGGCAGAACAGATACGCAGTATTTT; CDR3: CAPGGGRTDTQYF
V: TRBV7-2; size: .; J: TRBJ2-7; D: TRBD2; DNA: TGTGCCAGCAGCTTAGGGGGACTAGCGATCTACGAGCAGTACTTC; CDR3: CASSLGGLAIYEQYF
V: TRBV5-1; size: .; J: TRBJ2-5; D: TRBD2; DNA: TGCGCCAGCAGTAAAAAGACTAGCGGGATAAAGGAGACCCAGTACTTC; CDR3: CASSKKTSGIKETQYF
V: TRBV27; size: .; J: TRBJ2-2; D: TRBD2; DNA: TGTGCCAGCAGCGGATCGCCGGGACTAGCAGGCTTAATTGGGGAGCTGTTTTTT; CDR3: CASSGSPGLAGLIGELFF
V: TRBV7-3; size: .; J: TRBJ2-7; D: .; DNA: TGTGCCAGCAGCTCAAAGGGGGCGGGGTCGGGGGAGCAGTACTTC; CDR3: CASSSKGAGSGEQYF
V: TRBV30; size: once; J: TRBJ2-2; D: .; DNA: TGTGCCTGGAGTGTCATTCCCGGGGAGCTGTTTTTT; CDR3: CAWSVIPGELFF
V: TRBV5-1; size: once; J: TRBJ2-5; D: .; DNA: TGCGCCAGCAGCTTGGTTTGGGGCGATGAGACCCAGTACTTC; CDR3: CASSLVWGDETQYF
V: TRBV6-4; size: .; J: TRBJ2-1; D: .; DNA: TGTGCCAGCAGCCAAGATCCGGCGGAACCTAAGTTCTTC; CDR3: CASSQDPAEPKFF
V: TRBV7-2; size: .; J: TRBJ2-7; D: TRBD2; DNA: TGTGCCAGCAGCTTAGCGGGAGGGCCGGGTTACGAGCAGTACTTC; CDR3: CASSLAGGPGYEQYF
V: TRBV30; size: .; J: TRBJ2-7; D: .; DNA: TGTGCCTGGAGTGTACAGTACAGCAACGAGCAGTACTTC; CDR3: CAWSVQYSNEQYF
V: TRBV11-2; size: .; J: TRBJ2-7; D: TRBD2; DNA: TGTGCCAGCAGCCGTATGGGACTAGCGGGAGTCGAGCAGTACTTC; CDR3: CASSRMGLAGVEQYF